This T cell receptor beta chain comes out of a study of identical twins. Study-wide results and caveats: Out-of-frame alpha sequences shared by twins were enriched for low generation probability.

A universal primer site was incorporated via template switching, and the cDNA contained unique molecular identifiers. TCRdb re-analysed the 5' RACE reads in MiXCR, keeping a single row per CDR3 protein. The repertoire includes roughly 240,000 distinct CDR3 sequences, about 7% of them detected once, and roughly 3.7% sits in the top ten. The CDR3 has 14 residues. Trimming took off 4 bases at V and 6 bases at J, with 15 bases between the two ends. CDR1 MGHRA and CDR2 YSYEKL come from the germline V gene. All donors were healthy Caucasians. About this clonotype itself: Its matching antigen is unknown.

The same sample was also used in a study of yellow fever vaccine responses in identical twins.

Sequencing was carried out using memory (CD45RO+) T cells sorted from blood. The clonotype comes from a young woman in good health. The chain carries TRBV4-1 and TRBJ1-1, with unresolved D. CDR3 sequence: CASSRQISAAEAFF. CDR3 coding DNA: TGCGCCAGCAGCCGCCAAATCTCTGCCGCTGAAGCTTTCTTT.